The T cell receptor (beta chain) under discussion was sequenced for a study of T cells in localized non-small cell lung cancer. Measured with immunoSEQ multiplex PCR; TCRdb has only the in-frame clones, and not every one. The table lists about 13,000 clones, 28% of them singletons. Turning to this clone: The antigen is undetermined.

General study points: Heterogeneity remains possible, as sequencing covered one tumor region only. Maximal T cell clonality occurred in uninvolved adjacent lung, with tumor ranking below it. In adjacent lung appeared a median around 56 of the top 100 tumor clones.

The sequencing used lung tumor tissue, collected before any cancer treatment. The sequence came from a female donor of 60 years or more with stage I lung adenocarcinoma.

The DNA of the CDR3 is TGTGCCAGTAGTATGGGAGGGGGGACCGGGGAGCTGTTTTTT. Translated, it gives CASSMGGGTGELFF. The chain combines TRBV19 with TRBJ2-2, with D possibly TRBD2 on 7 matching bases. CDR1 is LNHDA, CDR2 SQIVND, per germline (reference sequence). This CDR3 region has 14 residues. Trimming took off 3 bases at V and 5 bases at J, with 10 bases between the two ends.